This entry is about one T cell receptor beta chain. Its target is not known. Using its own MiXCR run on the 5' RACE reads, TCRdb lists one record per CDR3 protein. The sample lists just over 95,000 distinct CDR3 sequences; 3.5% were seen once. The entry originates in a study of neurological immune-mediated disorders. Study-level information: For the approximately 35 multiple sclerosis patients, the disease was relapsing-remitting in around 31 and secondary progressive in 3. The study, taken as a whole, reports: A possible signature was seen in one related-CDR3 cluster, into which phylogenetic grouping placed the repertoires of 18 of 34 multiple sclerosis patients.

For the unsorted libraries, 2 million PBMCs stored at -80 C served as input. CDR1 is MGHRA and CDR2 is YSYEKL in the germline V gene. This CDR3 has 15 amino acids. V was cut by 1 base and J by 3 bases, with 13 bases left in between. The V call is TRBV4-1, the J call TRBJ2-7, with TRBD1 as a possible D gene (6 bases). This clonotype was obtained from a young woman with multiple sclerosis. The sequencing sample was made of PBMCs. The CDR3 DNA sequence: TGCGCCAGCAGCCAAGTGGTTTCAGGGGACTACGAGCAGTACTTC. This sequence encodes CASSQVVSGDYEQYF.